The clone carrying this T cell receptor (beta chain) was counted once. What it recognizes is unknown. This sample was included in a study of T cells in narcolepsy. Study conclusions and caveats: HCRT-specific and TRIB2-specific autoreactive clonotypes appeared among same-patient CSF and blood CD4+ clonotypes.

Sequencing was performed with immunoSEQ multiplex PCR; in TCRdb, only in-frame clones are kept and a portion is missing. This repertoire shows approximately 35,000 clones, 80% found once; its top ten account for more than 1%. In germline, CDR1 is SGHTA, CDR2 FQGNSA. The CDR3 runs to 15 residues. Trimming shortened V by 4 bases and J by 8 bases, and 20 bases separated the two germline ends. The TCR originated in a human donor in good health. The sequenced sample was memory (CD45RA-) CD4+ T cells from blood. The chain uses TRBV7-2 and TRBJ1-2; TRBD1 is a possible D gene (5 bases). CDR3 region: CASSSSWGFFRGYTF. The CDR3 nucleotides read TGTGCCAGCAGCTCCAGCTGGGGGTTCTTCCGAGGCTACACCTTC.